Listed below are T cell receptor beta chains from one sample, sequenced in a study of CD8 T cells in ankylosing spondylitis. TCRdb reprocessed the 5' RACE reads via MiXCR and lists one record per CDR3 protein. The sample has around 99,000 distinct CDR3 sequences; around 9.4% are singletons. The specimen sequenced was blood, either unsorted or a sorted T cell fraction (not recorded which). The receptor set was obtained from a male donor with ankylosing spondylitis or in good health (not recorded which). Each CDR3 is given with its conserved first and last residue. The D gene is left open where the match is weak. Size tells how often a clone was seen (once, few, many) or the class of an expanded clone, and some rows leave it out.

TRBJ2-3 | medium-sized | NA | TRBV28 | TGTGCCAGCAGCCCCCGTGTGAGGGCCCGCACAGATACGCAGTATTTT | CASSPRVRARTDTQYF
TRBJ2-1 | few | NA | TRBV19 | TGTGCCAGTAGTATAGAAGGGGCCCGCAATGAGCAGTTCTTC | CASSIEGARNEQFF
TRBJ1-5 | many | TRBD1 | TRBV6-1 | TGTGCCAGCAGCCCACCCGGACAGGTCGATAGCAATCAGCCCCAGCATTTT | CASSPPGQVDSNQPQHF
TRBJ2-5 | many | TRBD2 | TRBV18 | TGTGCCAGCTCACCAGGGACTAGCGAGGGGACCCAGTACTTC | CASSPGTSEGTQYF
TRBJ2-5 | NA | NA | TRBV12-3/TRBV12-4 | TGTGCCAGCAGTTTGGCAGAACCAGAGACCCAGTACTTC | CASSLAEPETQYF
TRBJ1-1 | NA | NA | TRBV14 | TGTGCCAGCAGGGACCAGGGGAACACTGAAGCTTTCTTT | CASRDQGNTEAFF
TRBJ2-7 | NA | TRBD1 | TRBV20-1 | TGCAGTGCTAGAGAGGACAGGGGGCTCAACGAGCAGTACTTC | CSAREDRGLNEQYF
TRBJ2-1 | many | NA | TRBV2 | TGTGCCAGCAGTGTAGGGGGGGGGGCCGGTGAGCAGTTCTTC | CASSVGGGAGEQFF
TRBJ2-1 | many | NA | TRBV20-1 | TGCAGTGCTAGACTTGGGGTTTTTATCAATGAGCAGTTCTTC | CSARLGVFINEQFF
TRBJ2-1 | few | TRBD1 | TRBV7-2 | TGTGCCAGCAGCTGGCGACAGGGTGGCGATGAGCAGTTCTTC | CASSWRQGGDEQFF
TRBJ2-3 | many | TRBD1 | TRBV7-6 | TGTGCCAGCAGCATTGGAAGGGGGCAAGATACGCAGTATTTT | CASSIGRGQDTQYF
TRBJ2-1 | many | TRBD1 | TRBV18 | TGTGCCAGCTCATCGGGGACAGGTATGAATGAGCAGTTCTTC | CASSSGTGMNEQFF
TRBJ2-7 | NA | NA | TRBV11-2 | TGTGCCAGCAGCTTACAGGGAGGCCTCTACGAGCAGTACTTC | CASSLQGGLYEQYF
TRBJ2-5 | many | NA | TRBV20-1 | TGCAGTGCACCTGTCCAAGAGACCCAGTACTTC | CSAPVQETQYF
TRBJ2-5 | many | NA | TRBV28 | TGTGCCAGCAGTTTTCGGGCAGAATTACCGGTCCAGTACTTC | CASSFRAELPVQYF
TRBJ1-3 | many | NA | TRBV20-1 | TGCAGTGCTCCGACAGAGGCTGGAAACACCATATATTTT | CSAPTEAGNTIYF
TRBJ1-1 | many | TRBD1 | TRBV29-1 | TGCAGCGTTGACCTGGACAGGGACACTGAAGCTTTCTTT | CSVDLDRDTEAFF
TRBJ2-5 | NA | NA | TRBV7-3 | TGTGCCAGCAGCTTTGGTCAGGGCGAGACCCAGAACTTC | CASSFGQGETQNF
TRBJ1-1 | many | NA | TRBV6-1 | TGTGCCAGCGGTAAGAGCGGGAACACTGAAGCTTTCTTT | CASGKSGNTEAFF